The count of the clone carrying this T cell receptor (beta chain) is one. What it binds is not known. This sample was included in a study of cytomegalovirus exposure and HLA in healthy donors. Study at large: The Caucasian-associated ancestry cluster contained roughly four fifths of the 398 genotyped donors.

Germline V gene data show CDR1 as SGHRS and CDR2 as YFSETQ. Trimming took off 1 base at V and 4 bases at J, with 6 bases between the two ends. The CDR3 is 12 amino acids. Study-level results: A later analysis linked a missense DCLRE1C variant to TCR beta V- and J-gene trimming.

The PCR used 60 Vbeta and 13 Jbeta primers. Repertoires were generated with immunoSEQ multiplex PCR, while TCRdb's copy carries only in-frame clones and drops some. The table includes about 190,000 clones, 80% to 85% detected once. Sequencing input: PBMCs. The source is a woman aged 18 to 35 in good health and CMV-seronegative. The chain joins TRBV5-1 to TRBJ2-7; perhaps TRBD2 as D (5 bases). The chain's CDR3 is CASSLSGYEQYF. The CDR3 nucleotides are TGCGCCAGCAGCTTGTCGGGGTACGAGCAGTACTTC.